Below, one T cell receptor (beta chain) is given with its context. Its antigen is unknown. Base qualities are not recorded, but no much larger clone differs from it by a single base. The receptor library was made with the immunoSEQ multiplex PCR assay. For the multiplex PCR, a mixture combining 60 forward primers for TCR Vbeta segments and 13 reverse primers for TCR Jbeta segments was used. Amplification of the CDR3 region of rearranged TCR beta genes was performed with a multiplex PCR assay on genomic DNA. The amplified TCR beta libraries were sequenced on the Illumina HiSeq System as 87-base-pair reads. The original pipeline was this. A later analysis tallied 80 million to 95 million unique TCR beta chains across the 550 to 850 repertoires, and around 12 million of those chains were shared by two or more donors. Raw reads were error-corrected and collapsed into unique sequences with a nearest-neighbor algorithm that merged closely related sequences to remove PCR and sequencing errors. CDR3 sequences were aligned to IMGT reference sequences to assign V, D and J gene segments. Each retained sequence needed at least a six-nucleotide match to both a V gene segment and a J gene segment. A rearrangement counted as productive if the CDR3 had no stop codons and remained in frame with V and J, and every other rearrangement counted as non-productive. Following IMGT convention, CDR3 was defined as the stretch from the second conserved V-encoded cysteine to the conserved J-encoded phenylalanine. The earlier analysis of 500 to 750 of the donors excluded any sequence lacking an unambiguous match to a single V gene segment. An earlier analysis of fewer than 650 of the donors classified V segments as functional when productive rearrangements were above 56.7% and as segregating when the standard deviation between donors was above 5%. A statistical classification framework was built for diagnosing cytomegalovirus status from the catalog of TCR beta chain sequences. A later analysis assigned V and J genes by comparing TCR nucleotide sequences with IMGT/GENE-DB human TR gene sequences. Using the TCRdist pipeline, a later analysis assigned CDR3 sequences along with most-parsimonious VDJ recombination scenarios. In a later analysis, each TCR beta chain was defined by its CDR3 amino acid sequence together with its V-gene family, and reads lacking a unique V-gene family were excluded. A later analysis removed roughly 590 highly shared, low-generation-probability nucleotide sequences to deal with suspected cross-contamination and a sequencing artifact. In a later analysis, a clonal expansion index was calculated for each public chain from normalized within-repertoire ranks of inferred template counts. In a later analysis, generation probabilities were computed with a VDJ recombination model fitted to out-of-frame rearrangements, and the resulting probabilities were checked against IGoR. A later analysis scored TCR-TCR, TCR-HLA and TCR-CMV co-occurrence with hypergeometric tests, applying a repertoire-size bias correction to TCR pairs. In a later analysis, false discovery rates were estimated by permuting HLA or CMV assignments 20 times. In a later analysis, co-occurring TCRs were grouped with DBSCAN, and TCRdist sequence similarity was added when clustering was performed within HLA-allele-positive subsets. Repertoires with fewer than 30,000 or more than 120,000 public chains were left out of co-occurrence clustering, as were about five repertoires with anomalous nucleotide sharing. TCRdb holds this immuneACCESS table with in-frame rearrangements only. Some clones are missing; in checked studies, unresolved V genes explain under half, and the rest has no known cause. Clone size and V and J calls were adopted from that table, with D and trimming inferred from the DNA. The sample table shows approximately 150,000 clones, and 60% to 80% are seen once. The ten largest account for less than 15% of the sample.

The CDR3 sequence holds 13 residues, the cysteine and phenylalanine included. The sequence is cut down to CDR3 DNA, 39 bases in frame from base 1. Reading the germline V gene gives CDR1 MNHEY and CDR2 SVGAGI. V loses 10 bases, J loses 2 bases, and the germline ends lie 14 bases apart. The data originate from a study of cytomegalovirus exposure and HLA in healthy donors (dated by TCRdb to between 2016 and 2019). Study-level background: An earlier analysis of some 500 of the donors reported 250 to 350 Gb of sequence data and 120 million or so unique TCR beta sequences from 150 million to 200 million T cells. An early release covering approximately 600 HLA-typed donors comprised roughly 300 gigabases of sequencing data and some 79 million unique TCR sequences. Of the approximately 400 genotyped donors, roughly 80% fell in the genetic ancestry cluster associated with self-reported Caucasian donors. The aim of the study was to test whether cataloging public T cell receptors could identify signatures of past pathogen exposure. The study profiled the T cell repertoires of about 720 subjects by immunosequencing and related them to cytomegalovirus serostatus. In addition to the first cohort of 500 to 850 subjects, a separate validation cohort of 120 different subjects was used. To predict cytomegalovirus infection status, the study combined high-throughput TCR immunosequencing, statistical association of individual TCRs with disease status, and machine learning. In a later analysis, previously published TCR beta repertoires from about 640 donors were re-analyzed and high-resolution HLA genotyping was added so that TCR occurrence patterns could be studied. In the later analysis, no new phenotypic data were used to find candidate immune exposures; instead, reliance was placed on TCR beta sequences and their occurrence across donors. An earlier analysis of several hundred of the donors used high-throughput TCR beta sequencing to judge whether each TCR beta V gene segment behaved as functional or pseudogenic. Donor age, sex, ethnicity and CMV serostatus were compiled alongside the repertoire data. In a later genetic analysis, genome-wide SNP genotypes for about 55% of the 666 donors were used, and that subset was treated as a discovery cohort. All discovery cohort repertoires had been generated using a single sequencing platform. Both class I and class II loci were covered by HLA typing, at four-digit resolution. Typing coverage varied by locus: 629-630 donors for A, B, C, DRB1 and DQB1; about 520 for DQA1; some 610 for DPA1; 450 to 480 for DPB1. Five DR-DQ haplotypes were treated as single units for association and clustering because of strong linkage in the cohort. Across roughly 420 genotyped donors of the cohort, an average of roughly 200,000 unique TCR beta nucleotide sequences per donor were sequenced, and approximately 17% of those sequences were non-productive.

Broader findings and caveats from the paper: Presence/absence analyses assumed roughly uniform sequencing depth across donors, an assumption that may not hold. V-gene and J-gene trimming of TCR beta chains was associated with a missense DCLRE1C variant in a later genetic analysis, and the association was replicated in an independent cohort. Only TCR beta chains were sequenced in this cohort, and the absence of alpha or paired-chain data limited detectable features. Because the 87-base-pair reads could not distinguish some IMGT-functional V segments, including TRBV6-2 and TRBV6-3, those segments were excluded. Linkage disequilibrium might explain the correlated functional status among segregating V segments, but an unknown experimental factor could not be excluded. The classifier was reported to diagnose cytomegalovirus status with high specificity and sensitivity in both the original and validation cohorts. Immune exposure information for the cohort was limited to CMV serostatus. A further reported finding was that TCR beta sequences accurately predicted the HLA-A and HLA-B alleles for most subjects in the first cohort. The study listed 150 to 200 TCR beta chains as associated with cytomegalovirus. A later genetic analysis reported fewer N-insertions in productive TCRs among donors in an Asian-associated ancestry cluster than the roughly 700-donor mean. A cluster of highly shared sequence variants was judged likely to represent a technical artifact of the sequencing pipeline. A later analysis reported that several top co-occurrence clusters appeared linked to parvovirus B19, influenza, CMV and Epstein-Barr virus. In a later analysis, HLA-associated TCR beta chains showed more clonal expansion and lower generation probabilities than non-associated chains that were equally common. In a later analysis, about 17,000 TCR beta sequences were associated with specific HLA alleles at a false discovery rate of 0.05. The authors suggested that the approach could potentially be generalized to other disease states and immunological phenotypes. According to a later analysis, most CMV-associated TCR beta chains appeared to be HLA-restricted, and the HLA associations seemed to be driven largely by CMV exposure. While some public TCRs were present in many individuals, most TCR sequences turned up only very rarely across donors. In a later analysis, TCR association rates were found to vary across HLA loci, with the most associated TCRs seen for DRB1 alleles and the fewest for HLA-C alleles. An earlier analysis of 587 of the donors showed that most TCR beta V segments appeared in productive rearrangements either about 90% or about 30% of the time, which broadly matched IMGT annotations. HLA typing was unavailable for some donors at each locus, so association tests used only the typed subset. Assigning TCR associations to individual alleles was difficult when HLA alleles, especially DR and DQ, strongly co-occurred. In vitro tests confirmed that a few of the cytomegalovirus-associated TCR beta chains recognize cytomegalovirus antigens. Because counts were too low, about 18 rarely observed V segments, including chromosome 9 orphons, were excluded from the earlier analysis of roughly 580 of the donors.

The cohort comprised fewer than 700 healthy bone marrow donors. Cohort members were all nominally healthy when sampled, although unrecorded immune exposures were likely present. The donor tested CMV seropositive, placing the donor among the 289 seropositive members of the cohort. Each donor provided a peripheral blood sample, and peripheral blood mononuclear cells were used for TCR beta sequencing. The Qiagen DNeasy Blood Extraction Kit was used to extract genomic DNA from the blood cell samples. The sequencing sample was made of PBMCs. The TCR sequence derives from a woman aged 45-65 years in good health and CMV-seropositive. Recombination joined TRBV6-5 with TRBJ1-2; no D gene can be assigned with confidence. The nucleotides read TGTGCCACCGCGAGGGAGGGCAACTATGGCTACACCTTC. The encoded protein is CATAREGNYGYTF.